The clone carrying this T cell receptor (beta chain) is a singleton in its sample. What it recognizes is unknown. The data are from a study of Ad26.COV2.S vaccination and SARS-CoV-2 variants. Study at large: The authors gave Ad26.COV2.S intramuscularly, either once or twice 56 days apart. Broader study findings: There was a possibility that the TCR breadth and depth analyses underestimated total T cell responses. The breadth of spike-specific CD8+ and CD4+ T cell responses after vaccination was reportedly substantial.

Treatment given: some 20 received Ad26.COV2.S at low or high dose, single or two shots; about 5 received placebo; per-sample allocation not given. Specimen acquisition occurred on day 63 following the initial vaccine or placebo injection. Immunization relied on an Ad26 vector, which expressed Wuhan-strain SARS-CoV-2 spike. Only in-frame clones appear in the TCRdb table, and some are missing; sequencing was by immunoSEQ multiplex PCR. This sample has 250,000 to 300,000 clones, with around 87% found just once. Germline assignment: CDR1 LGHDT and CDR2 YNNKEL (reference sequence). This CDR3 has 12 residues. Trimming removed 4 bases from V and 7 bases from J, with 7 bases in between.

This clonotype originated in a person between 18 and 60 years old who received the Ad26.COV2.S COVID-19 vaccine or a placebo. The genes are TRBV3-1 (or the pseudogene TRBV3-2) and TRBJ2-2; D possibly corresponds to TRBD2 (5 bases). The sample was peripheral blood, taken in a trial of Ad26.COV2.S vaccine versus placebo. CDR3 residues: CASSPGGGELFF. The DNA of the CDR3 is TGTGCCAGCAGCCCAGGAGGCGGGGAGCTGTTTTTT.